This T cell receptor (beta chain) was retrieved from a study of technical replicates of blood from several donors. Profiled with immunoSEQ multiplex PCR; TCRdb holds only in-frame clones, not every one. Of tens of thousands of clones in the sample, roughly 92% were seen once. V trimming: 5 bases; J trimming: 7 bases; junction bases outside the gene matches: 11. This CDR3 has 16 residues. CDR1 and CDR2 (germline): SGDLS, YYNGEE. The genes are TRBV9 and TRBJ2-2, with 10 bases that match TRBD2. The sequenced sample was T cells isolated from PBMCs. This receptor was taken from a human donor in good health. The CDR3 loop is CASSGDSGRPGGELFF. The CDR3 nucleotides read TGTGCCAGCAGTGGGGATAGCGGGAGGCCCGGCGGGGAGCTGTTTTTT.